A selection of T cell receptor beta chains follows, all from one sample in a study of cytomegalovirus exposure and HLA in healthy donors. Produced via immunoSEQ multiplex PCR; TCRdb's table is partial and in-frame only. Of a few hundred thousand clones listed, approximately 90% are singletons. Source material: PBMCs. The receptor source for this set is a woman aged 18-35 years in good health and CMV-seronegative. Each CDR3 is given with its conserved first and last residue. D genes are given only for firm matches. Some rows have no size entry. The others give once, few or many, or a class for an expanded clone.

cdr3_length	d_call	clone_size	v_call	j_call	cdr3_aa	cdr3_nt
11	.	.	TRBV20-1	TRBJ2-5	CSARELETQYF	TGCAGTGCTAGAGAACTAGAGACCCAGTACTTC
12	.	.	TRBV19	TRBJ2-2	CASSIVQMELFF	TGTGCCAGTAGTATAGTACAGATGGAGCTGTTTTTT
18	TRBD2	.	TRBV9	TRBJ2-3	CASSVGTSGRGWTDTQYF	TGTGCCAGCAGCGTAGGGACTAGCGGGAGGGGATGGACAGATACGCAGTATTTT
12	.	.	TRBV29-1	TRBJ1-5	CSVEQGGQPQHF	TGCAGCGTTGAGCAGGGTGGTCAGCCCCAGCATTTT
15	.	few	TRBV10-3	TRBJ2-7	CAISAKLAASYEQYF	TGTGCCATCAGTGCGAAACTAGCCGCCTCCTACGAGCAGTACTTC
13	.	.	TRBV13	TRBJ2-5	CASSARERETQYF	TGTGCCAGCAGCGCGAGAGAACGAGAGACCCAGTACTTC
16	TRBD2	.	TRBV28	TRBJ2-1	CASSSIAGGGYNEQFF	TGTGCCAGCAGTTCCATAGCGGGAGGTGGCTACAATGAGCAGTTCTTC
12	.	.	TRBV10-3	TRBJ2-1	CAISEEESEQFF	TGTGCCATCAGTGAGGAAGAGAGTGAGCAGTTCTTC
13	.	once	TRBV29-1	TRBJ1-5	CSVEETQGQPQHF	TGCAGCGTTGAAGAAACCCAGGGGCAGCCCCAGCATTTT
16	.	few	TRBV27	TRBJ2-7	CASSLSKGTPDYEQYF	TGTGCCAGCAGTTTATCCAAAGGGACACCGGACTACGAGCAGTACTTC
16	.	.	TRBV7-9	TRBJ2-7	CASSLADGDSYYEQYF	TGTGCCAGCAGCTTAGCCGACGGGGATAGCTACTACGAGCAGTACTTC
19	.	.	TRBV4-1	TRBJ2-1	CASSQDSHAIAGQLNEQFF	TGCGCCAGCAGCCAAGATAGTCACGCAATCGCCGGACAGCTCAATGAGCAGTTCTTC
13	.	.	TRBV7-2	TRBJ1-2	CASSPWMTDGYTF	TGTGCCAGCAGCCCGTGGATGACAGACGGCTACACCTTC
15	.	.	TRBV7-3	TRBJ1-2	CASREDRGANYGYTF	TGTGCCAGCAGAGAAGATCGGGGGGCTAACTATGGCTACACCTTC
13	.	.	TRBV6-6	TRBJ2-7	CASSTGQTYEQYF	TGTGCCAGCAGTACTGGACAGACCTACGAGCAGTACTTC
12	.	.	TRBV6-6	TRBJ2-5	CASSPDSGTQYF	TGTGCCAGCAGTCCGGATAGCGGCACCCAGTACTTC
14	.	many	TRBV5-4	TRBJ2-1	CASSLDPGDGEQFF	TGTGCCAGCAGCTTAGATCCGGGAGATGGCGAGCAGTTCTTC
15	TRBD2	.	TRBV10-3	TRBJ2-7	CAISDEREGVNEQYF	TGTGCCATCAGTGACGAGCGGGAGGGCGTCAACGAGCAGTACTTC
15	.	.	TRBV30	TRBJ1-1	CAWTSTGAMNTEAFF	TGTGCCTGGACCTCAACTGGGGCGATGAACACTGAAGCTTTCTTT
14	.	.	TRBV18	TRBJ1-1	CASSPQGMNTEAFF	TGTGCCAGCTCACCACAGGGGATGAACACTGAAGCTTTCTTT
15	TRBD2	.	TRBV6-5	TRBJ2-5	CASQWGGDYGETQYF	TGTGCCAGCCAATGGGGGGGAGATTACGGAGAGACCCAGTACTTC
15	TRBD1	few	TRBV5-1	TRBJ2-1	CASSSMTGLYNEQFF	TGCGCCAGCAGCTCGATGACAGGGCTCTACAATGAGCAGTTCTTC
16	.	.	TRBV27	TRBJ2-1	CASSRPGADSYNEQFF	TGTGCCAGCAGTCGCCCAGGAGCGGATTCCTACAATGAGCAGTTCTTC
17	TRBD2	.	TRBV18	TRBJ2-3	CASSPLLAGTSTDTQYF	TGTGCCAGCTCACCCCTACTAGCGGGCACTAGCACAGATACGCAGTATTTT
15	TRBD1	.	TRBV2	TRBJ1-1	CASSELTGALTEAFF	TGTGCCAGCAGTGAGCTGACAGGGGCGCTCACTGAAGCTTTCTTT
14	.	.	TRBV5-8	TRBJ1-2	CASHWPQGPVGYTF	TGTGCCAGCCACTGGCCCCAGGGCCCGGTTGGCTACACCTTC
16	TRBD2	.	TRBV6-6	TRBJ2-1	CASSQGLAGTDNEQFF	TGTGCCAGCAGTCAAGGACTAGCGGGAACCGACAATGAGCAGTTCTTC
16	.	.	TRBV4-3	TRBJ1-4	CASSPADQGGYEKLFF	TGCGCCAGCAGCCCTGCAGATCAGGGAGGGTATGAAAAACTGTTTTTT
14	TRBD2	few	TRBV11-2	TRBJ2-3	CASARGLATDTQYF	TGTGCCAGCGCCCGGGGACTAGCAACCGATACGCAGTATTTT
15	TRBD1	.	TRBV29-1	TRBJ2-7	CSVEGGDRGTYEQYF	TGCAGCGTTGAAGGAGGGGACAGAGGGACCTACGAGCAGTACTTC
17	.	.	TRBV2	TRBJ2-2	CASSEEGGGIPTGELFF	TGTGCCAGCAGTGAAGAAGGGGGGGGGATACCCACCGGGGAGCTGTTTTTT
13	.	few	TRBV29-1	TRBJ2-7	CSVEDPVTYEQYF	TGCAGCGTTGAAGATCCAGTTACCTACGAGCAGTACTTC
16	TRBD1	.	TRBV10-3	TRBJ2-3	CAISEPIGQGPDTQYF	TGTGCCATCAGTGAGCCCATTGGACAGGGCCCAGATACGCAGTATTTT
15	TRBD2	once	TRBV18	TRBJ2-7	CASSPAGGKMDEQYF	TGTGCCAGCTCCCCCGCGGGGGGGAAGATGGATGAGCAGTACTTC
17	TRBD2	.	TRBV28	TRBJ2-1	CASSWRLGGGTYNEQFF	TGTGCCAGCAGTTGGCGTCTTGGCGGGGGGACCTACAATGAGCAGTTCTTC
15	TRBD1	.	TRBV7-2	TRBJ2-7	CASSSDGDRSYEQYF	TGTGCCAGCAGCTCCGATGGGGACAGATCCTACGAGCAGTACTTC
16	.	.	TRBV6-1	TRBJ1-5	CASSGATAWANQPQHF	TGTGCCAGCAGTGGGGCCACCGCCTGGGCAAATCAGCCCCAGCATTTT
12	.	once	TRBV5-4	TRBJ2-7	CASSRDSYEQYF	TGTGCCAGCAGCCGGGACTCCTACGAGCAGTACTTC
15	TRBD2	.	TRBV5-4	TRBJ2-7	CASSLATSEFYEQYF	TGTGCCAGCAGCCTGGCGACTAGCGAGTTCTACGAGCAGTACTTC
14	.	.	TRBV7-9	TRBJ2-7	CASSFPLGGYEQYF	TGTGCCAGCAGCTTCCCCCTGGGGGGATACGAGCAGTACTTC
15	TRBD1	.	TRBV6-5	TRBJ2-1	CASSYSRTGGSEQFF	TGTGCCAGCAGTTACTCGAGGACAGGGGGTAGTGAGCAGTTCTTC
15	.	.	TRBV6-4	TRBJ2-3	CASSEQGSWRDTQYF	TGTGCCAGCAGTGAACAGGGTTCGTGGAGAGATACGCAGTATTTT
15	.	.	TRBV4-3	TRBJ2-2	CASSQGGGPTGELFF	TGCGCCAGCAGCCAAGGGGGCGGACCCACCGGGGAGCTGTTTTTT
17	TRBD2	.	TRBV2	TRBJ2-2	CASSDELAGPNTGELFF	TGTGCCAGCAGTGACGAGCTAGCGGGACCGAACACCGGGGAGCTGTTTTTT
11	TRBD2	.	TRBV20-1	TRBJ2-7	CSAPSGTEQYF	TGCAGTGCTCCTAGCGGGACCGAGCAGTACTTC
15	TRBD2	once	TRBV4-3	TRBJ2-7	CASGKERGTTYEQYF	TGCGCCAGCGGGAAGGAGCGGGGCACGACCTACGAGCAGTACTTC
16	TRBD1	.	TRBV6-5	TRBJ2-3	CASSYEFGRGMDTQYF	TGTGCCAGCAGTTATGAGTTCGGCAGGGGGATGGATACGCAGTATTTT
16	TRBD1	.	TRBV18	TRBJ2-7	CASSPPGQASGGEQYF	TGTGCCAGCTCACCACCGGGACAGGCCTCCGGAGGCGAGCAGTACTTC
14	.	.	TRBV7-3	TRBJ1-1	CASSLNGGNTEAFF	TGTGCCAGCAGCCTAAACGGGGGAAACACTGAAGCTTTCTTT
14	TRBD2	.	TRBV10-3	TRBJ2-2	CASRLAGNTGELFF	TGTGCCTCCAGACTAGCGGGGAACACCGGGGAGCTGTTTTTT
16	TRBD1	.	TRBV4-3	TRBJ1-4	CASSQGQLATNEKLFF	TGCGCCAGCAGCCAGGGACAGCTTGCAACTAATGAAAAACTGTTTTTT
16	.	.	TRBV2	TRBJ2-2	CASSDKGPLNTGELFF	TGTGCCAGCAGTGATAAGGGGCCGCTTAACACCGGGGAGCTGTTTTTT
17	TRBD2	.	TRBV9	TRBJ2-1	CASSAKTGLAGDNEQFF	TGTGCCAGCAGCGCGAAGACGGGACTAGCGGGAGATAATGAGCAGTTCTTC
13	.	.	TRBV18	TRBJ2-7	CASSPRDIYEQYF	TGTGCCAGCTCACCAAGGGACATCTACGAGCAGTACTTC
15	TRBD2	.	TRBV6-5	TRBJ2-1	CASSLLATYYNEQFF	TGTGCCAGCAGCTTACTAGCGACCTACTACAATGAGCAGTTCTTC
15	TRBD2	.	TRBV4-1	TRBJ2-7	CASSPIAGATYEQYF	TGCGCCAGCAGCCCTATAGCGGGAGCCACCTACGAGCAGTACTTC
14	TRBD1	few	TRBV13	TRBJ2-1	CASSPQQGRREQFF	TGTGCCAGCAGCCCTCAACAGGGGCGAAGGGAGCAGTTCTTC
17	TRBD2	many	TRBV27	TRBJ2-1	CASSTRTSGNSYNEQFF	TGTGCCAGCAGTACGCGGACTAGCGGGAACTCCTACAATGAGCAGTTCTTC
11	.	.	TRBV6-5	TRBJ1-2	CASSSGSGYTF	TGTGCCAGCAGCTCAGGGTCTGGCTACACCTTC
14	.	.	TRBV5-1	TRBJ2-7	CASSLSYENYEQYF	TGCGCCAGCAGCTTGAGTTACGAGAACTACGAGCAGTACTTC